The 13 T cell receptor beta chains reported below all come from one sample, sequenced in a study of shared T cell receptors in the human thymus. The repertoire was sequenced with immunoSEQ multiplex PCR; TCRdb's copy has only in-frame clones and lacks some. The sample lists about 660,000 clones; 85% to 90% were seen once. The same sample was also studied in work on human thymus T cells.

The specimen sequenced was thymocytes. The receptors come from a boy under three years old with a congenital heart defect.

The chain is built from TRBV9 and TRBJ2-3, with 9 bases that match TRBD1. With 1 base clipped from V and 3 bases from J, the junction kept 3 bases outside the gene matches. Per the germline V gene, CDR1 is SGDLS and CDR2 is YYNGEE. The CDR3 sequence is 15 residues long. CDR3 in amino acids: CASSVNGQGTDTQYF. Here the CDR3 DNA reads TGTGCCAGCAGCGTAAACGGACAGGGGACAGATACGCAGTATTTT.

The J gene is TRBJ2-2, the V gene TRBV6-6, with TRBD2 as a possible D gene (6 bases). There are 16 residues in the CDR3. CDR1 MNHNY and CDR2 SVGAGI come from the germline V gene (reference sequence). With 0 bases removed from V and 3 bases from J, the gap between germline ends came to 11 bases. The CDR3 region is CASSYSEGGDTGELFF. The CDR3 DNA sequence: TGTGCCAGCAGTTACTCCGAGGGCGGGGACACCGGGGAGCTGTTTTTT.

As to this clone: The sample carries other DNA sequences with the same CDR3. The chain employs TRBV20-1 and TRBJ2-7, with a weak D call TRBD1 (5 bases). CDR1 and CDR2 (germline): DFQATT, SNEGSKA (reference sequence). The CDR3 has 11 amino acids. V lost 2 bases, J lost 5 bases, and 7 bases lay in between. CDR3 sequence (DNA): TGCAGTGCTAGAAGCAGGGACGAGCAGTACTTC. Its protein is CSARSRDEQYF.

The rearrangement uses TRBV6-9 and TRBJ1-4, with D possibly TRBD1 on 5 matching bases. The germline CDR1 and CDR2 sequences are MNHGY and SVAAGI. The CDR3 covers 14 residues. With 6 bases removed from V and 3 bases from J, the gap between germline ends came to 11 bases. CDR3 nucleotide sequence: TGTGCCAGCAGACAGGCGAGGTCTAATGAAAAACTGTTTTTT. Residues: CASRQARSNEKLFF.

The J gene is TRBJ2-7, the V gene TRBV18, with 14 bases lining up with TRBD2. This CDR3 spans 15 amino acids. V was pared by 3 bases and J by 5 bases, with 3 bases of the junction left unmatched. Germline CDR1 is KGHSH and CDR2 is LQKENI. The CDR3: CASSPGTSGSNEQYF. DNA for the CDR3: TGTGCCAGCTCACCCGGGACTAGCGGGAGCAACGAGCAGTACTTC.

J is TRBJ2-1 and V is TRBV27, with 8 bases fitting TRBD2. The germline gives CDR1 MNHEY, CDR2 SMNVEV (reference sequence). The V gene end was trimmed by 2 bases and the J gene end by 7 bases; junction bases not matched to a gene: 4. The CDR3 contains 14 residues. The CDR3 sequence is CASSLGGLGNEQFF. CDR3 bases: TGTGCCAGCAGTTTAGGGGGACTAGGAAATGAGCAGTTCTTC.

This chain connects TRBV4-2 to TRBJ2-7, with unresolved D. V was shortened by 4 bases and J by 6 bases, with 16 bases between the two germline ends. The CDR3 is 14 residues long. Germline CDR1 reads LGHNA; CDR2 reads YNFKEQ. CDR3 in DNA: TGTGCCAGCAGCCCGGAAGAAGCGCTCGGCGAGCAGTACTTC. This encodes CASSPEEALGEQYF.

On this clone itself: Other DNA sequences in the same sample also yield this CDR3. The J gene is TRBJ2-7, the V gene TRBV27; 9 bases line up with TRBD2. V dropped 4 bases and J dropped 0; count of bases not matched to a gene: 4. Germline assignment: CDR1 MNHEY and CDR2 SMNVEV (reference sequence). The CDR3 loop spans 15 amino acids. This CDR3 reads CASSSLAGPSYEQYF. The CDR3 DNA sequence: TGTGCCAGCAGTTCCCTAGCGGGACCCTCCTACGAGCAGTACTTC.

The rearrangement joins TRBV4-2 to TRBJ2-5, with 12 nucleotides matching TRBD2. Losses at the gene ends were 0 bases for V and 1 base for J; bases not matched to a gene: 6. Germline V gives CDR1 LGHNA, CDR2 YNFKEQ. This CDR3 is 18 amino acids long. As DNA, the CDR3 is TGTGCCAGCAGCCAAGATCAAGGACTAGCGGGACTCCAAGAGACCCAGTACTTC. Translating it yields CASSQDQGLAGLQETQYF.

The chain has TRBV6-5 and TRBJ2-3; D may be TRBD2 (7 bases). The CDR3 runs 14 residues. Trimming took 7 bases from V and 2 from J, leaving 13 bases between them. Germline V CDR1 and CDR2: MNHEY, SVGAGI. The CDR3 DNA follows: TGTGCCAGCACCCAAGGGGGGGACACAGATACGCAGTATTTT. Translating gives CASTQGGDTDTQYF.

The chain recombines TRBV5-1 with TRBJ2-7, with D possibly matching TRBD2 (6 bases). V dropped 1 base and J dropped 0 bases, with 20 bases sitting between them. Per germline, CDR1 SGHRS and CDR2 YFSETQ. The CDR3 loop spans 18 amino acids. CDR3 sequence (DNA): TGCGCCAGCAGCTTGTATTCGGGGGACCGTCCACTCTCCTACGAGCAGTACTTC. It specifies CASSLYSGDRPLSYEQYF.

This chain connects TRBV7-9 to TRBJ1-2; 9 nucleotides agree with TRBD1. Trimming removed 11 bases from V and 4 bases from J; junction bases left unmatched: 8. CDR3 length: 13 amino acids. Germline values: CDR1 SEHNR, CDR2 FQNEAQ (reference sequence). The CDR3 region is CAGGTGRFYGYTF. The CDR3 region has the DNA TGTGCCGGGGGGACAGGGAGGTTCTATGGCTACACCTTC.

The V call is TRBV28, the J call TRBJ2-6; TRBD1 matches 8 bases. V lost 5 bases to trimming and J lost 4 bases; unmatched junction nucleotides: 10. The CDR3 covers 17 residues. The V gene's germline CDR1 is MDHEN and CDR2 SYDVKM. CDR3 protein: CASSMMDRVDGANVLTF. The CDR3 bases are TGTGCCAGCAGTATGATGGACAGGGTGGACGGGGCCAACGTCCTGACTTTC. The complete variable domain, with remaining parts taken from reference TRBV28 and TRBJ2-6, reads DVKVTQSSRYLVKRTGEKVFLECVQDMDHENMFWYRQDPGLGLRLIYFSYDVKMKEKGDIPEGYSVSREKKERFSLILESASTNQTSMYLCASSMMDRVDGANVLTFGAGSRLTVL.